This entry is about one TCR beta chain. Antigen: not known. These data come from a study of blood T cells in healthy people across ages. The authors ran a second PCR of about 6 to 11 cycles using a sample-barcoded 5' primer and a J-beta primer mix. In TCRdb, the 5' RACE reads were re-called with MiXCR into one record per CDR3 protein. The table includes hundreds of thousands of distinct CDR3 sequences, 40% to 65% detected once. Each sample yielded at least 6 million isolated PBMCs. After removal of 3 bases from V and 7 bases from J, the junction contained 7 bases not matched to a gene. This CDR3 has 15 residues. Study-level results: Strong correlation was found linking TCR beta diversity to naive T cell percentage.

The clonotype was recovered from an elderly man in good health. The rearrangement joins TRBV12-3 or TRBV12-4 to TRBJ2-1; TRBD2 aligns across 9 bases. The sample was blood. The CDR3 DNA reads TGTGCCAGCAGTTTTGGACTAGCGCTCCTGAATGAGCAGTTCTTC. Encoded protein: CASSFGLALLNEQFF.